This T cell receptor (beta chain) was obtained from a study of blood T cell repertoires in COVID-19. There are 15 residues in the CDR3. CDR1 and CDR2 from the germline V gene are SEHNR and FQNEAQ (reference sequence). The V end was cut by 3 bases, the J end by 3 bases, with 15 bases between. Libraries were prepared by immunoSEQ multiplex PCR; TCRdb keeps only in-frame clonotypes and omits some of them. The sample contains about 300,000 clones, about 90% of which appear only once. The origin of this receptor is a man between 18 and 35 years old who had recovered from COVID-19. Sequences were obtained from peripheral blood. The rearrangement uses TRBV7-9 and TRBJ2-7; D unresolved. CDR3 bases: TGTGCCAGCAGCTTGTGGAGCTCAACCTACTACGAGCAGTACTTC. It translates to CASSLWSSTYYEQYF. The full variable domain, rest sourced from reference TRBV7-9 and TRBJ2-7, is DTGVSQNPRHKITKRGQNVTFRCDPISEHNRLYWYRQTLGQGPEFLTYFQNEAQLEKSRLLSDRFSAERPKGSFSTLEIQRTEQGDSAMYLCASSLWSSTYYEQYFGPGTRLTVT.